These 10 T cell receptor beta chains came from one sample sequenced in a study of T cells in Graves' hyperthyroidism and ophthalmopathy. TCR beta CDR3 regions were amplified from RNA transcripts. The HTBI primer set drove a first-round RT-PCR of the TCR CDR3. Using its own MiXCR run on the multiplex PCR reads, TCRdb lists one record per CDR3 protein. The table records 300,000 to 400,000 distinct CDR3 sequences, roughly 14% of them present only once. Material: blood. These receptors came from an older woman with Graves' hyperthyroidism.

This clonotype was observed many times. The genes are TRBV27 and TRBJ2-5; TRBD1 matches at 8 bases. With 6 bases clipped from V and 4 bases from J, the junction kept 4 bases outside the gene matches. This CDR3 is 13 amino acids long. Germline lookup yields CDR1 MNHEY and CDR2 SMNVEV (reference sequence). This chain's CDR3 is CASSRQGTETQYF. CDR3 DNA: TGTGCCAGCAGCCGACAGGGGACAGAGACCCAGTACTTC.

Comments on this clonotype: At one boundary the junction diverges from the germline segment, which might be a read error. CDR3 region: CASIPGTSNTGELSF. DNA for the CDR3: TGTGCCAGTATCCCCGGGACAAGCAACACCGGGGAGCTGTCTTTT. This chain connects TRBV19 to TRBJ2-2, with D perhaps matching TRBD1 (6 bases). Germline V CDR1 and CDR2: LNHDA, SQIVND (reference sequence). The CDR3 covers 15 residues.

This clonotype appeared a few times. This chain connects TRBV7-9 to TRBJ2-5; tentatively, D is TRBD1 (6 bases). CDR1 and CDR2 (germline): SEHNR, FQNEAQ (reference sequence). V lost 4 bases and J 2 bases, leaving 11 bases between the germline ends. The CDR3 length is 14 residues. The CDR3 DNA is TGTGCCAGCAGCTGGGGGCGCGGTCAAGAGACCCAGTACTTC. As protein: CASSWGRGQETQYF. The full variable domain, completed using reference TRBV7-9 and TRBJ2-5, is DTGVSQNPRHKITKRGQNVTFRCDPISEHNRLYWYRQTLGQGPEFLTYFQNEAQLEKSRLLSDRFSAERPKGSFSTLEIQRTEQGDSAMYLCASSWGRGQETQYFGPGTRLLVL.

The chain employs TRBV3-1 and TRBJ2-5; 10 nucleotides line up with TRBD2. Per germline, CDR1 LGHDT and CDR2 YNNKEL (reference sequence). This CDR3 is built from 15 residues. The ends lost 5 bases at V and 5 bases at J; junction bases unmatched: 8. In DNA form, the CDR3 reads TGTGCCAGCAGCGACACGGCTAGCGGGAGTGAGACCCAGTACTTC. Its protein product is CASSDTASGSETQYF.

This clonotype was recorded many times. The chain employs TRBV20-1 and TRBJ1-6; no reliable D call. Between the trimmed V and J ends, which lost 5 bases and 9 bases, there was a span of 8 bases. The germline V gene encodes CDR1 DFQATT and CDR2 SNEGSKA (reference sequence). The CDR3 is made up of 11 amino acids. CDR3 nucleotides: TGCAGTGCTTCCTCGGGTTCACCCCTCCACTTT. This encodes CSASSGSPLHF.

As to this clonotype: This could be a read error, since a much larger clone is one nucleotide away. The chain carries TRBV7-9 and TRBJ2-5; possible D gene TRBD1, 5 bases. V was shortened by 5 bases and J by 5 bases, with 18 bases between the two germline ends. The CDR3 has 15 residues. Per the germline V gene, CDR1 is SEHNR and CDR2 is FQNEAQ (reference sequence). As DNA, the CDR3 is TGTGCCAGCAGCCCTGTCAAAGGGGTCGAGGAGACCCAGTACTTC. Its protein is CASSPVKGVEETQYF.

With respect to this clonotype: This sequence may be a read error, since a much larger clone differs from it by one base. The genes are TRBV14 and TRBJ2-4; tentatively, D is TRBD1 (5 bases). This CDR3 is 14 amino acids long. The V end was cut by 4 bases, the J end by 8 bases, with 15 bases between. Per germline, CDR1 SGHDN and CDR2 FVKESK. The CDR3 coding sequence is TGTGCCAGCAGCCCTAGGTGGGGCCGAGACATTCAGTACTTC. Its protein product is CASSPRWGRDIQYF. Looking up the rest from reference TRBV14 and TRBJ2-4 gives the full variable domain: EAGVTQFPSHSVIEKGQTVTLRCDPISGHDNLYWYRRVMGKEIKFLLHFVKESKQDESGMPNNRFLAERTGGTYSTLKVQPAELEDSGVYFCASSPRWGRDIQYFGAGTRLSVL.

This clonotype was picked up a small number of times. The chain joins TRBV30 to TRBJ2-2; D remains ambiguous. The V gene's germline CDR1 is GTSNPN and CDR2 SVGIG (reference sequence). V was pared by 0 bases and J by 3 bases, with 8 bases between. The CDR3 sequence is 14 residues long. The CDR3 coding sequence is TGTGCCTGGAGTGTTACTCGCTACACCGGGGAGCTGTTTTTT. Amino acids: CAWSVTRYTGELFF.

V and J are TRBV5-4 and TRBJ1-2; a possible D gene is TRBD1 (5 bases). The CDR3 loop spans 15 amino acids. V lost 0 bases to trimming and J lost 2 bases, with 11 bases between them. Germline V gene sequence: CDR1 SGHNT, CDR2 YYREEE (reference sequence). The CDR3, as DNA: TGTGCCAGCAGCTTGGCCGAGAGGGGAAACTATGGCTACACCTTC. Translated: CASSLAERGNYGYTF.

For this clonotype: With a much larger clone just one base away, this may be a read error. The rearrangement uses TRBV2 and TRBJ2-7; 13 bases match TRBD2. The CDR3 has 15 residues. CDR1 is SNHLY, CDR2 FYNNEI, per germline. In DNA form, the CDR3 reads TGTGCCAGCAGTGCCCGGACTAGCGGGAGCTACGAGCGGTACTTC. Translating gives CASSARTSGSYERYF. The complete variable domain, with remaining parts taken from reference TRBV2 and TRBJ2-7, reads EPEVTQTPSHQVTQMGQEVILRCVPISNHLYFYWYRQILGQKVEFLVSFYNNEISEKSEIFDDQFSVERPDGSNFTLKIRSTKLEDSAMYFCASSARTSGSYERYFGPGTRLTVT.